This entry features one TCR beta chain sequence. This clonotype was picked up many times. This clone's antigen is unknown. Relative to the germline gene, one junction end is altered; a read error may explain this. This sample is part of a study of regulatory T cells in long-lasting Graves disease (dated by TCRdb to the early 2020s). Concerning the study at large: Antithyroid drugs had been taken for less than 3 months by newly diagnosed Graves' disease patients. Persistent Graves' disease patients were compared with newly diagnosed Graves' disease patients by peripheral blood TCR sequencing and RNA sequencing. TCR sequencing covered about 13 persistent and around 20 newly diagnosed Graves' disease patients, 33 samples in total. The study took place in China and was registered as a clinical trial. General findings and caveats noted by the study authors: Persistent disease showed preferential use of TRBV28, TRBJ1-2 and TRBJ2-5, whereas newly diagnosed disease favored TRBV20-1 and TRBJ2-1. The authors noted that the small sample size was a limitation that may lower accuracy. Only peripheral blood was studied, because thyroid tissue, the primary lesion, was inaccessible. Only the TCR beta chain was sequenced and analyzed. Patients with persistent disease shared more public clonotypes (fewer than 3,000) than newly diagnosed patients did (approximately 990). Lower TCR Shannon entropy and fewer highly expanded clones were observed in persistent Graves' disease patients than in newly diagnosed patients, which suggested clonal expansion.

The CDR3 sequence holds 13 residues, the cysteine and phenylalanine included. Only the CDR3 DNA stays, 39 bases, in frame from base 1. In the germline V gene, CDR1 corresponds to SGHRS and CDR2 to YFSETQ. The method was multiplex PCR. TCRdb names Illumina HiSeq 4000 as the instrument used. iRepertoire HTBI primers and Arm-PCR amplification of CDR3 regions were used to construct TCR beta libraries. PCR products were gel purified before sequencing. In the paper's pipeline: Gene usage analysis of CDR3 amino acid clonotypes relied on the approximately 68 TRBV and 13 to 15 TRBJ segments identified across samples. COPE and FqMerger were used to merge the filtered high-quality paired reads into contigs. BLAST was used to align contigs to the IMGT TRBV, TRBD and TRBJ reference genes, and CDR3 was defined following IMGT. Any clonotype with a frequency above 0.1% was counted as a highly expanded clone. Shannon entropy served as the measure of repertoire diversity, while the Gini coefficient captured V-J evenness. Clonotypes shared by more than one individual were considered public. Using fastp at Q25 and MiXCR, TCRdb reprocessed the public reads and kept productive beta chains. Rows merge per CDR3 protein into single entries with the most common DNA and genes. Here the V and J calls rest on TCRdb's processing, not on the authors' analysis. The sample table contains under 300,000 distinct CDR3 sequences; only one count was recorded for 15% to 20% of them. Jointly, the top ten make up 14% of the sample.

The sample's time point label is to be understood as: newly diagnosed GD, antithyroid drugs for less than 3 months. For both TCR sequencing and RNA sequencing, RNA was extracted from PBMCs using TRIzol. Graves' disease was diagnosed according to American Thyroid Association guidelines. Patients were recruited from an endocrinology department in Xi'an, China. From each patient, nine milliliters of peripheral blood was collected into an EDTA anticoagulant tube. PBMCs were isolated by Ficoll Paque Plus density gradient separation without further T cell sorting. An Agilent 2100 Bioanalyzer and agarose gel were used to check RNA quality, and a NanoDrop 2000 was used to measure RNA concentration. These data were likewise used in another study, on T cells in Graves' hyperthyroidism and ophthalmopathy. The second study reports: Stable Graves' hyperthyroidism was defined as the absence of progression to ophthalmopathy over 18 months of follow-up. Hyperthyroidism patients were newly diagnosed, had a disease duration of under 2 months, and were aged 18 to 65 years. Exclusion was applied to patients with uncontrolled infections, other autoimmune diseases, pregnancy or lactation. Diagnoses relied on clinical symptoms, serum thyroxine and TRAb, thyroid ultrasound and orbital computed tomography. For the first round of RT-PCR on the TCR CDR3, the HTBI primer set was used together with the Qiagen OneStep RT-PCR kit. Blood samples also contained most of the expanded thyroid clonotypes (frequency above 0.001), which suggests that blood repertoires may reflect thyroid immune responses. Ophthalmopathy was separated from stable hyperthyroidism by a 13 V-J signature model, with approximately 85% sensitivity and just over 81% specificity obtained in cross-validation and 80%/75% obtained in testing. In validation, progression to ophthalmopathy was predicted by the model with 70% to 71% sensitivity and 72% to 85% specificity, a median of approximately 7.1 months before onset. To identify distinguishing TCR V-J signatures, a discovery cohort of about 100 patients was used, comprising roughly 45 with Graves' ophthalmopathy and about 59 with stable Graves' hyperthyroidism. Prospective prediction of ophthalmopathy was tested in an independent validation cohort of approximately 18 hyperthyroidism patients and some 17 patients who later progressed to ophthalmopathy. The roughly 90 discovery patients were divided at random into training and test sets in a 7:3 ratio. Thyroid tissue and blood T-cell repertoires from several Graves' hyperthyroidism patients were also compared in the study. After sampling, hyperthyroidism patients received methimazole starting at 30 mg daily, and ophthalmopathy patients received high-dose intravenous methylprednisolone. Libraries were constructed in a second round of multiplex PCR, after which size selection and purification were carried out. Paired-end sequencing of the libraries was performed with 100 bp reads on an Illumina HiSeq2000. SOAPnuke was used to process the raw data, removing reads that contained adapters or uncalled bases, had a mean Phred below 15, or lacked an exact match to the constant primer or identifier. High-quality paired reads were merged with COPE v1.2.5, and unique nucleotide sequences were defined as clonotypes. Clonotypes were aligned to IMGT TRBV, TRBD and TRBJ reference segments using MiTCR v1.1. The analysis included only V-J combinations with a frequency above 0.0001, which together covered more than 99% of the repertoires. The TCS score was defined as the ratio of F50 (clonal expansion) to E x V (chaos), calculated using BLOSUM62-based TCRdist between CDR3 peptides within each V-J. Welch's t-statistics and random forest reduced several hundred V-J features to some 14, which were used in a naive Bayes classifier (R e1071). Sample size was not statistically predetermined, and blinding of investigators to group allocation was not performed. The paper reports TCR Vbeta CDR3 sequencing of 140 or so peripheral blood samples: approximately 41 ophthalmopathy, fewer than 85 hyperthyroidism and approximately 17 progressor patients.

The material was peripheral blood mononuclear cells (PBMCs), obtained at new diagnosis, from a patient treated with antithyroid drugs. The rearranged segments are TRBV5-1 and TRBJ1-2; no confident D gene assignment can be made. The sequence was obtained from a woman aged 25 to 39 with Graves disease. Donor details come from another sample of the same person, matched by shared clones. CDR3 protein: CASSLQNLYGYTF. In nucleotides, the sequence is TGTGCCAGCAGCTTGCAGAACCTCTATGGCTACACCTTC.